One sample yielded the 19 T cell receptor beta chains listed below, sequenced in a study of control samples from healthy donors and cancer patients (dated by TCRdb to 2019 to 2021). Library prep was done by the immunoSEQ multiplex PCR assay. TCRdb limited this immuneACCESS table to in-frame rearrangements with V and J called. A share of clones is missing; checked studies link under half to unresolved V genes, and the rest is unexplained. Counted in this sample were hundreds of thousands of clones; roughly 87% of them appeared once. The ten largest clonotypes hold 13% of the sample. Sequenced: PBMCs. The receptors here all came from a woman aged 55-70 years with lung cancer.

The J gene is TRBJ2-1, the V gene TRBV4-1; 15 nucleotides agree with TRBD2. Germline-derived CDR1 and CDR2 are MGHRA and YSYEKL. The CDR3 is 17 amino acids. V trimming: 0 bases; J trimming: 9 bases; junction bases outside the gene matches: 6. The CDR3 bases are TGCGCCAGCAGCCAAGAGTTCGGGGGACTAGCGGGAGGTGAGCAGTTCTTC. This encodes CASSQEFGGLAGGEQFF.

V usage is TRBV6-5 and J usage is TRBJ2-1; 8 bases are a match to TRBD2. The CDR3 has 15 residues. CDR1 is MNHEY, CDR2 SVGAGI, per germline. Trimming at V came to 0 bases and at J to 8 bases, leaving 6 bases not matched to a gene. The CDR3 is CASSYSGAGAYEQFF. The CDR3 DNA reads TGTGCCAGCAGTTACTCAGGAGCGGGAGCATATGAGCAGTTCTTC.

This clone was found once. This chain uses TRBV19 with TRBJ1-5, with TRBD1 matching 11 bases. Looked up from germline, CDR1 is LNHDA and CDR2 is SQIVND (reference sequence). This CDR3 has 15 amino acids. V dropped 9 bases and J dropped 6; count of bases not matched to a gene: 10. The chain's CDR3 is CASHRPGQGVQPQHF. CDR3 DNA sequence: TGTGCCAGCCACAGACCGGGACAGGGGGTTCAGCCCCAGCATTTT.

The rearrangement links TRBV28 to TRBJ1-6; 8 nucleotides match TRBD1. There are 17 residues in the CDR3. Germline CDR1 is MDHEN and CDR2 is SYDVKM. V trimming: 5 bases; J trimming: 6 bases; junction bases outside the gene matches: 12. In DNA, the CDR3 is TGTGCCAGCAGTGCCTGGACAGGGAATCCATCTAATTCACCCCTCCACTTT. Translation: CASSAWTGNPSNSPLHF.

This clone was counted a few times. This rearrangement joins TRBV7-3 to TRBJ2-1; 8 positions agree with TRBD2. The CDR3 extends over 14 amino acids. The V gene end was trimmed by 2 bases and the J gene end by 4 bases; junction bases not matched to a gene: 1. Germline assignment: CDR1 SGHTA and CDR2 FQGTGA. The CDR3 region is CASSLLAGYNEQFF. The CDR3 DNA follows: TGTGCCAGCAGCTTACTAGCGGGTTACAATGAGCAGTTCTTC.

V gene TRBV19 combines with J gene TRBJ1-4, with D maybe TRBD1 (5 bases). Germline V lookup: CDR1 LNHDA, CDR2 SQIVND (reference sequence). Trimming left V 4 bases short and J 7 bases short, with 10 bases between. The CDR3 consists of 13 residues. The CDR3 sequence: CASSKQAGEKLFF. The DNA for the CDR3 is TGTGCCAGTAGTAAACAGGCGGGTGAAAAACTGTTTTTT. Full variable domain (remainder filled in from reference TRBV19 and TRBJ1-4): DGGITQSPKYLFRKEGQNVTLSCEQNLNHDAMYWYRQDPGQGLRLIYYSQIVNDFQKGDIAEGYSVSREKKESFPLTVTSAQKNPTAFYLCASSKQAGEKLFFGSGTQLSVL.

This rearrangement joins TRBV4-1 to TRBJ2-5; no firm D call. Germline V gene data show CDR1 as MGHRA and CDR2 as YSYEKL. The CDR3 runs to 15 residues. Trimming left V 4 bases short and J 5 bases short, with 17 bases between. The CDR3 here is CASSPSGVSRETQYF. CDR3 nucleotide sequence: TGCGCCAGCAGCCCCAGTGGGGTTTCGCGGGAGACCCAGTACTTC.

In the case of this clone: Other DNA sequences in the same sample also yield this CDR3. V is TRBV18 and J is TRBJ2-5; the D is unclear. The germline CDR1 and CDR2 sequences are KGHSH and LQKENI. The CDR3 spans 12 residues. V gave up 0 bases and J gave up 5 bases, with 4 bases separating them. The CDR3 here is CASSPPGETQYF. CDR3 sequence (DNA): TGTGCCAGCTCACCACCCGGGGAGACCCAGTACTTC. Full variable domain (rest looked up from reference TRBV18 and TRBJ2-5): NAGVMQNPRHLVRRRGQEARLRCSPMKGHSHVYWYRQLPEEGLKFMVYLQKENIIDESGMPKERFSAEFPKEGPSILRIQQVVRGDSAAYFCASSPPGETQYFGPGTRLLVL.

The genes are TRBV3-1 (or the pseudogene TRBV3-2) and TRBJ2-1, with D possibly called TRBD1 or TRBD2 (5 bases each). The CDR3 contains 16 residues. The germline CDR1 and CDR2 sequences are LGHDT and YNNKEL (reference sequence). Trimming removed 6 bases at V and 0 bases at J, with 15 bases between. CDR3 amino acids: CASRPLGTRSYNEQFF. CDR3 nucleotides: TGTGCCAGCAGGCCCCTCGGGACCCGCTCCTACAATGAGCAGTTCTTC.

This chain joins TRBV7-9 and TRBJ1-1, with D maybe TRBD1 (5 bases). This CDR3 has 15 amino acids. Germline V gene sequence: CDR1 SEHNR, CDR2 FQNEAQ (reference sequence). The V end lost 3 bases, the J end lost 0 bases, and 11 bases lay between the germline ends. DNA for the CDR3: TGTGCCAGCAGCTTTACAGGTGACATGAACACTGAAGCTTTCTTT. Translated: CASSFTGDMNTEAFF.

This chain links TRBV18 with TRBJ2-7; the D gene is possibly TRBD1 (6 bases). Per the germline V gene, CDR1 is KGHSH and CDR2 is LQKENI. V shed 2 bases and J shed 8 bases, with 16 bases lying between them. The CDR3 totals 14 residues. The CDR3 coding sequence is TGTGCCAGCTCACCATACCGGGACACGGGAAAGCAGTACTTC. It is translated as CASSPYRDTGKQYF.

The gene calls are TRBV12-3 or TRBV12-4 and TRBJ1-2; 8 bases agree with TRBD1. The length of the CDR3 is 12 residues. V trimming: 2 bases; J trimming: 8 bases; junction bases outside the gene matches: 1. The CDR3 DNA reads TGTGCCAGCAGTTTATCAGGGGGCGGCTACACCTTC. It yields the protein CASSLSGGGYTF.

The chain employs TRBV9 and TRBJ2-7, with 9 positions matching TRBD1. Germline values: CDR1 SGDLS, CDR2 YYNGEE. The CDR3 length is 20 residues. V lost 4 bases and J lost 1; bases outside the gene matches: 21. CDR3 region: CASSLKNRTGAKSLSYEQYF. As DNA, the CDR3 is TGTGCCAGCAGCCTCAAGAACAGGACAGGGGCCAAATCGCTTTCCTACGAGCAGTACTTC.

The rearrangement joins TRBV7-2 to TRBJ2-7; 13 nucleotides match TRBD2. This CDR3 region has 15 residues. The germline V gene encodes CDR1 SGHTA and CDR2 FQGNSA. Unmatched junction bases numbered 3, after V lost 5 bases and J lost 2 bases. In nucleotides, the CDR3 is TGTGCCAGCAGCGCGGGACTAGCGGGGCCCTACGAGCAGTACTTC. It yields the protein CASSAGLAGPYEQYF.

J is TRBJ2-3 and V is TRBV5-1; D gene uncertain. CDR1 and CDR2 (germline): SGHRS, YFSETQ. The CDR3 runs 14 residues. V shed 5 bases and J shed 1 base, with 11 bases lying between them. For the CDR3, the DNA is TGCGCCAGCAGGCCTCCTCAGGGCACAGATACGCAGTATTTT. This sequence encodes CASRPPQGTDTQYF.

V is TRBV7-9 and J is TRBJ2-1, with 7 bases aligning to TRBD1. This CDR3 comprises 15 residues. Germline loops: CDR1 SEHNR, CDR2 FQNEAQ (reference sequence). The V gene end was trimmed by 2 bases and the J gene end by 7 bases; junction bases not matched to a gene: 8. For the CDR3, the DNA is TGTGCCAGCAGCTTACGGGACAGAAGATCGAATGAGCAGTTCTTC. The encoded protein is CASSLRDRRSNEQFF.

This clone was recorded a few times. The chain links TRBV7-6 to TRBJ1-6; TRBD1 aligns across 8 bases. The CDR3 has 16 amino acids. The ends lost 1 base at V and 9 bases at J; junction bases unmatched: 8. Looked up from germline, CDR1 is SGHVS and CDR2 is FNYEAQ. Here the CDR3 DNA reads TGTGCCAGCAGCTTAGTGGACAGGGTAGGGGGTTCACCCCTCCACTTT. It translates to CASSLVDRVGGSPLHF.

This clone was seen only a few times. The same CDR3 can be traced to other DNA sequences in this sample. V gene TRBV5-1 combines with J gene TRBJ2-7; D is ambiguous. Germline V gives CDR1 SGHRS, CDR2 YFSETQ. The CDR3 runs 11 residues. V lost 0 bases and J 5 bases, leaving 3 bases between the germline ends. CDR3 nucleotides: TGCGCCAGCAGCTTGGCCGACGAGCAGTACTTC. Its translation is CASSLADEQYF.

This rearrangement joins TRBV9 to TRBJ1-1, with D unresolved. V lost 4 bases to trimming and J lost 5 bases, with 12 bases between them. The CDR3 runs to 13 residues. CDR1 and CDR2 from the germline V gene are SGDLS and YYNGEE. DNA of the CDR3: TGTGCCAGCAGCCCGCAGAGAAAAACTGAAGCTTTCTTT. This encodes CASSPQRKTEAFF.